What follows are 5 T cell receptor beta chains derived from one specimen sequenced in a study of beta chain features in type 1 diabetes. Every bit of the isolated RNA underwent reverse transcription, so sequencing read expressed TCRB transcripts. This table comes from immunoSEQ multiplex PCR, and its TCRdb copy is limited to in-frame clones, with some not included. The sample holds about 210,000 clones, approximately 10% seen once. Sequenced material: central memory CD4+ T cells from blood. The receptors originated from a man aged 18 to 35 in good health.

This chain joins TRBV5-1 and TRBJ2-1; TRBD1 is a possible D gene (6 bases). In germline, CDR1 is SGHRS, CDR2 YFSETQ. There are 15 residues in the CDR3. V gave up 4 bases and J gave up 4 bases, with 15 bases separating them. As DNA, the CDR3 is TGCGCCAGCAGCCCCCCCCGGACAGTATACAATGAGCAGTTCTTC. Translated, it gives CASSPPRTVYNEQFF.

This clone was picked up a small number of times. The chain is built from TRBV7-8 and TRBJ2-3, with D possibly being TRBD1 (6 bases). The CDR3 covers 17 residues. Germline CDR1 reads SGHVS; CDR2 reads FQNEAQ. Trimming shortened V by 4 bases and J by 0 bases, and 17 bases separated the two germline ends. CDR3 in amino acids: CASSSYRVTGSTDTQYF. CDR3 nucleotides: TGTGCCAGCAGCTCATACAGGGTGACAGGTAGCACAGATACGCAGTATTTT.

This clone occurred many times. Other DNA sequences in this specimen translate into the identical CDR3. The gene calls are TRBV7-2 and TRBJ2-3; a weak D match, TRBD2 (5 bases). V lost 1 base and J lost 2, with 7 bases in between. Germline-derived CDR1 and CDR2 are SGHTA and FQGNSA. The CDR3 runs 14 residues. Here the CDR3 DNA reads TGTGCCAGCAGCTTAGGACTAAACACAGATACGCAGTATTTT. Protein: CASSLGLNTDTQYF.

This clone occurred a few times. The chain couples TRBV4-1 to TRBJ2-5, with a possible D match to TRBD2 (6 bases). Germline CDR1 MGHRA, CDR2 YSYEKL. This CDR3 is 15 amino acids long. V lost 2 bases and J lost 4, with 14 bases in between. In nucleotides, the CDR3 is TGCGCCAGCAGCCAACCGGACTACCTTGGAGAGACCCAGTACTTC. Amino acids: CASSQPDYLGETQYF.

Only a few counts were recorded for this clone. V is TRBV29-1 and J is TRBJ2-6; D ambiguous. The CDR3 consists of 14 residues. CDR1 is SQVTM, CDR2 ANQGSEA, per germline. The V and J ends lost 1 base and 0 bases respectively, with 4 bases between them. The CDR3 bases are TGCAGCGTTGAAGTCGCCTCTGGGGCCAACGTCCTGACTTTC. Translated: CSVEVASGANVLTF.